Listed below are T cell receptor beta chains from one sample, sequenced in a study of CD8+ T cells in alopecia areata. Only in-frame clones appear in the TCRdb table, and some are missing; sequencing was by immunoSEQ multiplex PCR. Among approximately 100,000 clones listed, 40% to 55% were seen once. Sequencing was done on a sample of CD4+ T cells sorted from blood. The receptors derive from a human donor with alopecia areata. Each CDR3 is given with its conserved first and last residue. Fields, in order: clone size, D gene, V gene, J gene, CDR3 protein, CDR3 DNA. The D gene is left open where the match is weak. Only part of the rows carry a size: once, few, many, or a class if the clone is expanded.

clone size: -; D gene: -; V gene: TRBV4-1; J gene: TRBJ2-5; CDR3 protein: CASSVEGWQTQYF; CDR3 DNA: TGCGCCAGCAGTGTCGAGGGATGGCAGACCCAGTACTTC
clone size: -; D gene: TRBD2; V gene: TRBV13; J gene: TRBJ2-3; CDR3 protein: CASSVQTSRSTDTQYF; CDR3 DNA: TGTGCCAGCAGCGTCCAGACTAGCAGGAGCACAGATACGCAGTATTTT
clone size: few; D gene: TRBD1; V gene: TRBV30; J gene: TRBJ2-7; CDR3 protein: CACLPAKDRHTYEQYF; CDR3 DNA: TGTGCCTGCCTCCCGGCTAAGGACAGGCACACCTACGAGCAGTACTTC
clone size: -; D gene: -; V gene: TRBV7-9; J gene: TRBJ1-2; CDR3 protein: CASSSGDRNSYGYTF; CDR3 DNA: TGTGCCAGCAGCTCCGGTGACAGGAACTCCTATGGCTACACCTTC
clone size: many; D gene: -; V gene: TRBV14; J gene: TRBJ2-1; CDR3 protein: CASSQDLSVVGLKSPGEQFF; CDR3 DNA: TGTGCCAGCAGCCAAGACTTGAGTGTAGTCGGATTGAAAAGTCCCGGTGAGCAGTTCTTC
clone size: few; D gene: -; V gene: TRBV7-4; J gene: TRBJ2-5; CDR3 protein: CASSPRPWGETQYF; CDR3 DNA: TGTGCCAGCAGCCCACGACCGTGGGGAGAGACCCAGTACTTC
clone size: -; D gene: TRBD2; V gene: TRBV29-1; J gene: TRBJ2-5; CDR3 protein: CSATPGGEETQYF; CDR3 DNA: TGCAGCGCCACTCCGGGGGGGGAAGAGACCCAGTACTTC
clone size: few; D gene: TRBD1; V gene: TRBV28; J gene: TRBJ2-4; CDR3 protein: CASSPTGGENIQYF; CDR3 DNA: TGTGCCAGCAGCCCGACAGGGGGCGAAAACATTCAGTACTTC
clone size: few; D gene: -; V gene: TRBV29-1; J gene: TRBJ2-3; CDR3 protein: CSFGSDTDTQYF; CDR3 DNA: TGCAGCTTTGGTAGCGACACAGATACGCAGTATTTT
clone size: -; D gene: -; V gene: TRBV5-6; J gene: TRBJ1-2; CDR3 protein: CASRSRDKNYGYTF; CDR3 DNA: TGTGCCAGCAGGAGCCGGGACAAGAACTATGGCTACACCTTC
clone size: -; D gene: -; V gene: TRBV28; J gene: TRBJ1-6; CDR3 protein: CASSSPGGHRESPLHF; CDR3 DNA: TGTGCCAGCAGTAGCCCCGGGGGACACCGTGAATCACCCCTCCACTTT
clone size: -; D gene: -; V gene: TRBV30; J gene: TRBJ1-2; CDR3 protein: CAWSVTGLGYTF; CDR3 DNA: TGTGCCTGGAGTGTCACGGGGTTAGGCTACACCTTC
clone size: -; D gene: -; V gene: TRBV28; J gene: TRBJ1-5; CDR3 protein: CATFSGNNQPQHF; CDR3 DNA: TGTGCCACCTTCTCGGGGAATAATCAGCCCCAGCATTTT
clone size: -; D gene: TRBD2; V gene: TRBV30; J gene: TRBJ2-1; CDR3 protein: CAWSKLAGNYNEQFF; CDR3 DNA: TGTGCCTGGAGTAAACTAGCGGGGAATTACAATGAGCAGTTCTTC
clone size: few; D gene: -; V gene: TRBV29-1; J gene: TRBJ1-1; CDR3 protein: CSVEGISAFF; CDR3 DNA: TGCAGCGTTGAGGGGATATCAGCTTTCTTT
clone size: medium-sized; D gene: -; V gene: TRBV4-3; J gene: TRBJ2-4; CDR3 protein: CASSQDRSGQGGNIQYF; CDR3 DNA: TGCGCCAGCAGCCAAGATCGGTCGGGTCAGGGTGGCAACATTCAGTACTTC